This is a list of T cell receptor beta chains from one sample in a study of OX40 agonist ivuxolimab in advanced cancers. Using immunoSEQ multiplex PCR, the repertoire was profiled, and TCRdb retains in-frame clones only, with some absent. The sample yields 70,000 or so clones, approximately 81% seen once. The sequencing here drew on CD4+ or CD8+ T cells sorted from blood, taken in a trial of the OX40 agonist ivuxolimab. The receptor set was obtained from an adult with an advanced solid tumor such as melanoma, head and neck, liver or kidney cancer. CDR3s leave out the opening cysteine and the closing phenylalanine or tryptophan.

v_call,j_call,cdr3_aa
TRBV4-1,TRBJ2-7,ASSQDRLATDYEQY
TRBV9,TRBJ2-1,ASSSGTSGGRNEQF
TRBV5-4,TRBJ2-7,ASRLWSSYEQY
TRBV6-5,TRBJ2-5,ASKTSQGATQY
TRBV28,TRBJ1-5,ASTSTGVKQPQH
TRBV9,TRBJ2-1,ASSVAAGGRYNEQF
TRBV7-9,TRBJ2-7,ASSYSGTSGLREQY
TRBV9,TRBJ2-1,ASSPHFSNEQF
TRBV6-5,TRBJ2-1,ATQRPAGSYNEQF
TRBV27,TRBJ1-1,ASRAGLTEAF
TRBV30,TRBJ1-2,AVSRREGGYT
TRBV11-2,TRBJ2-1,ASSPPSGGYNEQF
TRBV9,TRBJ2-1,ASSVNGWAGVNEQF
TRBV19,TRBJ2-3,ASSETGRTDTQY
TRBV30,TRBJ1-1,AWTPSTEAF
TRBV28,TRBJ1-1,ASRGTVNTEAF
TRBV2,TRBJ2-7,ASSEAGGNSYEQY
TRBV5-1,TRBJ1-6,ASSPGGQDNSPLH
TRBV6-6,TRBJ2-7,ASSRPGQGSYEQY